Below, one TCR beta chain is given with its context. Its antigen is unidentified. This sample is drawn from a study of blood T cells in healthy people across ages. CDR3 size: 16 residues. V shed 5 bases and J shed 0 bases, with 17 bases lying between them. CDR1 is SGHVS, CDR2 FQNEAQ, per germline. Study-level findings and limits: Older age coincided with a roughly linear decline in TCR beta diversity per million T cells.

Sample-barcoded 5' priming and a J-beta primer mix drove a second PCR of about 7 to 12 cycles. Each TCR beta cDNA got a 12-nucleotide random molecular identifier. There were at least 3 million CDR3-containing paired-end reads obtained from each sample. MiXCR was run by TCRdb on the 5' RACE reads, yielding one entry per CDR3 protein. Of about a million distinct CDR3 sequences listed, roughly half are singletons. Isolated per sample were at least 7 million PBMCs. The gene calls are TRBV7-8 and TRBJ2-7, with D possibly called TRBD1 or TRBD2 (5 bases each). The sequenced material came from blood. This receptor was obtained from an older woman in good health. Written as DNA, the CDR3 is TGTGCCAGCAGCGCGTCCGGGACGGGAAGCTCCTACGAGCAGTACTTC. Encoded protein: CASSASGTGSSYEQYF.